This T cell receptor beta chain was obtained from a study of synovial regulatory T cells in juvenile arthritis. The germline V gene has CDR1 LNHDA and CDR2 SQIVND (reference sequence). The CDR3 extends over 15 amino acids. This entry has no DNA. The roughly eleven donors had active juvenile idiopathic arthritis, with 3 polyarticular and 8 oligoarticular cases. In the case of this clone: The antigen remains unidentified.

Profiling relied on immunoSEQ multiplex PCR, and the TCRdb table lists in-frame clones only, not all of them. The sample totals about 10,000 clones; its top ten clones hold 0.35%. Overall study results and limits: CDR3 overlap with synovial Tregs was higher for iaTregs than other blood Tregs. Synovial Teff and blood CPL repertoires partially overlapped with iaTreg TCR repertoires, which were largely patient-private.

The J gene is TRBJ1-5, the V gene TRBV19; TCRdb's D call of TRBD1 is untestable without DNA. The sequenced sample was Treg cells from blood. Subset indicated: remaining (HLA-DR-negative) circulating blood Treg cells. The sequence was obtained from a donor aged 2-30 years with juvenile idiopathic arthritis. CDR3 amino acids: CASSPWTGGNQPQHF.